These 31 T cell receptor beta chains were sequenced from one sample in a study of cytomegalovirus exposure and HLA in healthy donors. PCR involved 60 Vbeta and 13 Jbeta primers. Profiling relied on immunoSEQ multiplex PCR, and the TCRdb table lists in-frame clones only, not all of them. The data hold roughly 230,000 clones, with about three quarters observed a single time. The sample taken for sequencing was PBMCs. The receptors shown here come from a boy between 10 and 17 years old in good health and CMV-seronegative.

The rearrangement links TRBV5-5 to TRBJ2-7; 7 bases align to TRBD1. CDR3 size: 15 residues. The V gene end was trimmed by 5 bases and the J gene end by 0 bases; junction bases not matched to a gene: 8. Per germline, CDR1 SGHKS and CDR2 YYEKEE (reference sequence). The CDR3 DNA is TGTGCCAGCAGTACTCTTCGGGACAGCTCCTACGAGCAGTACTTC. It specifies CASSTLRDSSYEQYF.

This clone was observed a single time. Its ends do not fully match the called genes, so a read error is possible. The rearrangement joins TRBV19 to TRBJ1-5; D is possibly TRBD1 (5 bases). Germline V CDR1 and CDR2: LNHDA, SQIVND (reference sequence). This CDR3 spans 14 amino acids. The chain's CDR3 is CASSIRQYNQPRHF. The CDR3 coding sequence is TGTGCCAGTAGTATTCGACAGTACAATCAGCCCCGGCATTTT.

The chain has TRBV6-5 and TRBJ2-7, with D possibly TRBD1 on 6 matching bases. Trimming left V 4 bases short and J 2 bases short, with 12 bases between. Per the germline V gene, CDR1 is MNHEY and CDR2 is SVGAGI. The CDR3 runs 14 residues. The CDR3 coding sequence is TGTGCCAGCAGTTCCTCCGACAGGACCTACGAGCAGTACTTC. Encoded protein: CASSSSDRTYEQYF.

This chain joins TRBV27 and TRBJ2-7; a possible D gene is TRBD1 (6 bases). The CDR3 runs to 15 residues. The V gene lost 5 bases and the J gene lost 5 bases, with 19 bases spanning the gap. The germline V gene has CDR1 MNHEY and CDR2 SMNVEV (reference sequence). CDR3 DNA sequence: TGTGCCAGCAGTCTCGGGACAATAGGGCCCAACGAGCAGTACTTC. It specifies CASSLGTIGPNEQYF.

The V and J genes are TRBV5-4 and TRBJ2-1, with TRBD2 as a possible D gene (5 bases). This CDR3 is 13 amino acids long. V was cut by 0 bases and J by 6 bases, with 7 bases left in between. Germline CDR1 reads SGHNT; CDR2 reads YYREEE (reference sequence). The CDR3 DNA reads as TGTGCCAGCAGCTTGGGGAGGCTCAATGAGCAGTTCTTC. As protein: CASSLGRLNEQFF.

The V and J genes are TRBV13 and TRBJ1-3; D ambiguous. Between the trimmed V and J ends, which lost 8 bases and 3 bases, there was a span of 17 bases. Germline CDR1 PRHDT, CDR2 FYEKMQ (reference sequence). CDR3 size: 15 residues. CDR3 bases: TGTGCCAGCTCTTCCGGAGGAGGGTATGGAAACACCATATATTTT. Amino acids: CASSSGGGYGNTIYF.

This clone was counted only a few times. The chain employs TRBV30 and TRBJ2-3, with D maybe TRBD1 (6 bases). The CDR3 length is 13 residues. The V end was cut by 4 bases, the J end by 4 bases, with 12 bases between. Germline V CDR1 and CDR2: GTSNPN, SVGIG (reference sequence). CDR3 coding DNA: TGTGCCTGGAAAAGGGGGAGCGCAGATACGCAGTATTTT. It specifies CAWKRGSADTQYF.

This clone turned up a few times. This sequence joins TRBV19 and TRBJ2-7; 7 bases match TRBD1. V lost 4 bases, J lost 2 bases, and 5 bases stayed unmatched. CDR3 size: 14 residues. Germline assignment: CDR1 LNHDA and CDR2 SQIVND (reference sequence). The CDR3 coding sequence is TGTGCCAGTAGTAACAGGGGCCAGGCCTACGAGCAGTACTTC. This encodes CASSNRGQAYEQYF.

This chain joins TRBV19 and TRBJ1-6, with D possibly being TRBD1 (6 bases). The germline V and J ends were trimmed by 4 bases and 8 bases, with 15 bases remaining between them. The CDR3 sequence is 15 residues long. Per germline, CDR1 LNHDA and CDR2 SQIVND (reference sequence). CDR3 region: CASSTQGSAHSPLHF. As DNA, the CDR3 is TGTGCCAGTAGTACTCAGGGGAGTGCGCATTCACCCCTCCACTTT.

Only one count was recorded for this clone. The rearrangement joins TRBV11-3 to TRBJ1-1, with D tentatively TRBD1 (6 bases). Germline V gene data show CDR1 as SGHNT and CDR2 as YENEEA. V was pared by 5 bases and J by 0 bases, with 16 bases between. The CDR3 loop spans 16 amino acids. In DNA form, the CDR3 reads TGTGCCAGCAGCGAAGGGAGAAGGACAGTGAACACTGAAGCTTTCTTT. Protein product: CASSEGRRTVNTEAFF.

The chain carries TRBV15 and TRBJ1-2; no definite D call. The CDR3 is 13 residues long. Germline V CDR1 and CDR2: LNHNV, YYDKDF (reference sequence). V lost 1 base and J lost 5, with 8 bases in between. CDR3 DNA sequence: TGTGCCACCAGCAGAGGCGGGGTATATGGCTACACCTTC. It translates to CATSRGGVYGYTF.

The gene calls are TRBV4-1 and TRBJ2-2; D remains ambiguous. The CDR3 covers 14 residues. Germline V gene data show CDR1 as MGHRA and CDR2 as YSYEKL. Trimming shortened V by 2 bases and J by 5 bases, and 9 bases separated the two germline ends. CDR3 coding DNA: TGCGCCAGCAGCCAACCTCTAGAAACCGGGGAGCTGTTTTTT. Translation: CASSQPLETGELFF.

The V call is TRBV14, the J call TRBJ1-1; 8 bases are shared with TRBD1. There are 17 residues in the CDR3. V shed 5 bases, J shed 6 bases, and the junction held 17 bases outside the gene matches. In germline, CDR1 is SGHDN, CDR2 FVKESK. The chain's CDR3 is CASSATDRGLAFSEAFF. Written as DNA, the CDR3 is TGTGCCAGCAGCGCGACAGACAGGGGATTGGCGTTTTCTGAAGCTTTCTTT.

In this sample, this clone turned up a few times. This sequence joins TRBV7-2 and TRBJ2-7; no definite D call. There are 15 residues in the CDR3. CDR1 is SGHTA, CDR2 FQGNSA, per germline. V gave up 2 bases and J gave up 0 bases, with 11 bases separating them. The DNA of the CDR3 is TGTGCCAGCAGCTTATACCCCCTGAGCTCCTACGAGCAGTACTTC. Translation gives CASSLYPLSSYEQYF.

The count of this clone is one. The chain employs TRBV10-3 and TRBJ1-2; tentatively, D is TRBD1 (6 bases). The length of the CDR3 is 16 residues. The germline V and J ends were trimmed by 5 bases and 0 bases, with 16 bases remaining between them. The V gene's germline CDR1 is ENHRY and CDR2 SYGVKD. CDR3 sequence reads: CAISLGADVSNYGYTF. In nucleotides, the CDR3 is TGTGCCATCAGTCTGGGGGCGGACGTCTCTAACTATGGCTACACCTTC.

The chain recombines TRBV29-1 with TRBJ1-3; 8 nucleotides line up with TRBD1. Germline CDR1 is SQVTM and CDR2 is ANQGSEA. Trimming cost V 6 bases and J 0 bases; bases outside gene matches: 4. The CDR3 has 14 residues. CDR3 nucleotides: TGCAGCGTGGGCAGGGGGCTCTCTGGAAACACCATATATTTT. Amino acid sequence: CSVGRGLSGNTIYF.

About this clone itself: A read error may produce the germline difference seen at one junction end. The gene calls are TRBV30 and TRBJ1-2; 9 bases agree with TRBD1. The CDR3 has 12 amino acids. Germline loops: CDR1 GTSNPN, CDR2 SVGIG (reference sequence). DNA of the CDR3: TGTGCCTGGAGTATATCACCCGGGACAGGGCATTTC. This encodes CAWSISPGTGHF.

CDR3 region: CASSLSSEGTGNTIYF. CDR3 sequence (DNA): TGTGCCAGCAGCTTATCGTCAGAGGGTACTGGAAACACCATATATTTT. The chain recombines TRBV7-3 with TRBJ1-3; D unresolved. The ends were cut back, 2 bases at V and 2 bases at J, with 13 bases in the middle. The V gene's germline CDR1 is SGHTA and CDR2 FQGTGA. This CDR3 has 16 amino acids.

The chain joins TRBV18 to TRBJ1-1; a possible D gene is TRBD1 (6 bases). The CDR3 is 15 amino acids. V lost 2 bases to trimming and J lost 12 bases, with 22 bases between them. Germline lookup yields CDR1 KGHSH and CDR2 LQKENI. The CDR3 nucleotides are TGTGCCAGCTCACCAGGTTCAGGGGAGGGAGGGATGACTTTCTTT. This encodes CASSPGSGEGGMTFF.

The chain recombines TRBV5-6 with TRBJ1-1, with 7 bases aligning to TRBD1. Per germline, CDR1 SGHDT and CDR2 YYEEEE. The V segment lost 3 bases and the J segment 0 bases; nucleotides outside the gene matches: 8. The CDR3 extends over 16 amino acids. The CDR3: CASSWRPGQLNTEAFF. The DNA of the CDR3 is TGTGCCAGCAGCTGGCGACCGGGACAGCTGAACACTGAAGCTTTCTTT.

The V and J genes are TRBV6-1 and TRBJ2-5, with D possibly being TRBD2 (6 bases). This CDR3 has 11 residues. From germline, CDR1 is MNHNS and CDR2 SASEGT. The V and J ends lost 6 bases and 5 bases respectively, with 7 bases between them. CDR3 residues: CASRTSETQYF. The CDR3 bases are TGTGCCAGCAGGACTAGTGAGACCCAGTACTTC.

The chain employs TRBV9 and TRBJ2-7, with 7 bases lining up with TRBD2. This CDR3 region has 15 residues. Germline-derived CDR1 and CDR2 are SGDLS and YYNGEE. Germline trimming cut 0 bases from V and 3 bases from J; bases unmatched to any gene: 6. CDR3 residues: CASSVAGGSYYEQYF. The CDR3 bases are TGTGCCAGCAGCGTAGCGGGGGGAAGTTACTACGAGCAGTACTTC.

This chain connects TRBV30 to TRBJ2-7; a possible D gene is TRBD1 (6 bases). Germline V gene lookup returns CDR1 GTSNPN and CDR2 SVGIG (reference sequence). V lost 2 bases to trimming and J lost 6 bases, with 14 bases between them. The CDR3 contains 13 residues. CDR3 coding DNA: TGTGCCTGGAGTTTCAGGGGAAAGGGCGAGCAGTACTTC. This encodes CAWSFRGKGEQYF.

This clone came up once. CDR3 loop: CASSLGTGVSYEQYF. The CDR3, as DNA: TGTGCCAGCTCACTAGGGACAGGCGTCTCCTACGAGCAGTACTTC. V usage is TRBV18 and J usage is TRBJ2-7; 8 bases align to TRBD1. Germline values: CDR1 KGHSH, CDR2 LQKENI. This CDR3 has 15 residues. The V gene end was trimmed by 4 bases and the J gene end by 0 bases; junction bases not matched to a gene: 5.

V and J are TRBV7-6 and TRBJ2-3; 11 bases fit TRBD2. The CDR3 totals 15 residues. V trimming: 2 bases; J trimming: 4 bases; junction bases outside the gene matches: 2. CDR1 is SGHVS, CDR2 FNYEAQ, per germline. CDR3 loop: CASSLTLAGADTQYF. The DNA of the CDR3 is TGTGCCAGCAGCTTAACACTAGCGGGAGCAGATACGCAGTATTTT.

The genes are TRBV9 and TRBJ2-1, with 9 bases matching TRBD2. The CDR3 sequence is 14 residues long. CDR1 and CDR2 from the germline V gene are SGDLS and YYNGEE. V was pared by 1 base and J by 15 bases, with 11 bases of the junction left unmatched. The CDR3 nucleotides read TGTGCCAGCAGCGTATTGGGAGGCGGGAGGGCCTTGTTCTTC. Protein sequence: CASSVLGGGRALFF. Combining the CDR3 with reference TRBV9 and TRBJ2-1 gives the whole variable domain DSGVTQTPKHLITATGQRVTLRCSPRSGDLSVYWYQQSLDQGLQFLIQYYNGEERAKGNILERFSAQQFPDLHSELNLSSLELGDSALYFCASSVLGGGRALFFGPGTRLTVL.

This clone was detected once. The chain links TRBV10-2 to TRBJ1-1, with D hard to call. Per the germline V gene, CDR1 is WSHSY and CDR2 is SAAADI. V was pared by 2 bases and J by 0 bases, with 4 bases between. CDR3 size: 13 residues. Here the CDR3 reads CASSEDMNTEAFF. The CDR3 DNA follows: TGCGCCAGCAGTGAGGACATGAACACTGAAGCTTTCTTT.

This chain connects TRBV6-5 to TRBJ2-7, with TRBD1 matching over 8 bases. Trimming at V came to 0 bases and at J to 9 bases, leaving 7 bases not matched to a gene. CDR3 size: 14 residues. Looked up from germline, CDR1 is MNHEY and CDR2 is SVGAGI. In DNA form, the CDR3 reads TGTGCCAGCAGTTACTCGAGCAGGGGGCGCGGGCAGTACTTC. Encoded protein: CASSYSSRGRGQYF.

The chain employs TRBV19 and TRBJ1-2, with 7 positions matching TRBD1. The CDR3 contains 14 residues. The V and J ends lost 9 bases and 8 bases, in that order; junction bases with no gene match: 15. Per the germline V gene, CDR1 is LNHDA and CDR2 is SQIVND (reference sequence). The CDR3 bases are TGTGCCAGCGCAGACCGGACAGGTCAATTAGGCTACACCTTC. It yields the protein CASADRTGQLGYTF.

This rearrangement joins TRBV7-8 to TRBJ1-5; TRBD1 aligns across 8 bases. Unmatched junction bases numbered 9, after V lost 4 bases and J lost 7 bases. The CDR3 totals 15 residues. The germline V gene has CDR1 SGHVS and CDR2 FQNEAQ. The CDR3: CASSSGQGFWQPQHF. The CDR3 region has the DNA TGTGCCAGCAGCTCCGGACAGGGATTTTGGCAGCCCCAGCATTTT. Supplemented by reference TRBV7-8 and TRBJ1-5, the full variable domain reads GAGVSQSPRYKVAKRGQDVALRCDPISGHVSLFWYQQALGQGPEFLTYFQNEAQLDKSGLPSDRFFAERPEGSVSTLKIQRTQQEDSAVYLCASSSGQGFWQPQHFGDGTRLSIL.

The chain links TRBV5-1 to TRBJ1-2; 8 bases fit TRBD1. The CDR3 consists of 15 residues. CDR1 is SGHRS, CDR2 YFSETQ, per germline. V gave up 6 bases and J gave up 6 bases; unmatched junction bases: 13. In DNA form, the CDR3 reads TGCGCCAGCACATCAGGGGACAGGTGGGGTGATGGCTACACCTTC. This encodes CASTSGDRWGDGYTF.